One and the same sample provided the 2 T cell receptor beta chains below, sequenced in a study of regulatory T cells in long-lasting Graves disease. Specified time point: newly diagnosed GD, antithyroid drugs for less than 3 months. Generation of the TCR library employed RNA extracted from PBMCs. CDR3-region Arm-PCR and iRepertoire HTBI primers produced the TCR beta libraries. TCRdb recomputed calls from the multiplex PCR reads with MiXCR, one row per CDR3 protein. Here the sample spans hundreds of thousands of distinct CDR3 sequences, roughly 15% being singletons. These same records also appear under a second study, on T cells in Graves' hyperthyroidism and ophthalmopathy.

The source material was peripheral blood mononuclear cells (PBMCs), sampled at new diagnosis, from a patient treated with antithyroid drugs. These receptors all stem from a woman aged 30 to 39 with Graves disease.

This clonotype was recorded many times. V is TRBV11-2 and J is TRBJ1-1, with D possibly being TRBD1 (6 bases). CDR1 SGHAT and CDR2 FQNNGV come from the germline V gene. CDR3 length: 16 residues. Trimming cost V 1 base and J 4 bases, with 16 bases left between them. The CDR3 loop is CASSLVAGEGFTEAFF. The CDR3 region has the DNA TGTGCCAGCAGCTTAGTGGCAGGGGAAGGTTTCACTGAAGCTTTCTTT.

This clonotype has ten or more counts. The V and J genes are TRBV10-3 and TRBJ2-5; 8 bases match TRBD2. Germline assignment: CDR1 ENHRY and CDR2 SYGVKD. V gave up 2 bases and J gave up 0 bases; unmatched junction bases: 5. CDR3 length: 16 residues. Here the CDR3 DNA reads TGTGCCATCAGTGAGAGGGAGCGGGGGTACCAAGAGACCCAGTACTTC. Residues: CAISERERGYQETQYF.